A single sample gave rise to the 14 T cell receptor beta chains below, sequenced in a study of blood T cell repertoires in COVID-19. The repertoire was sequenced with immunoSEQ multiplex PCR; TCRdb's copy has only in-frame clones and lacks some. The top ten clones hold more than 1% of a sample with 300,000 to 350,000 clones, roughly 87% of them seen once. Sequencing input: PBMCs or T cells enriched from blood (not recorded which). These receptors all stem from a woman aged 30 to 39 who had recovered from COVID-19.

J is TRBJ2-5 and V is TRBV5-1; possible D gene TRBD2, 5 bases. The CDR3 contains 13 residues. Germline V CDR1 and CDR2: SGHRS, YFSETQ. V shed 0 bases and J shed 5 bases, with 8 bases lying between them. The CDR3 nucleotides read TGCGCCAGCAGCTTGGGAGGGATCGAGACCCAGTACTTC. This codes for CASSLGGIETQYF.

This sequence joins TRBV11-2 and TRBJ2-2; TRBD2 aligns across 8 bases. The CDR3 is 15 residues long. The germline CDR1 and CDR2 sequences are SGHAT and FQNNGV. With 2 bases clipped from V and 7 bases from J, the junction kept 6 bases outside the gene matches. CDR3 in amino acids: CASSLPGGQDGELFF. The CDR3 DNA reads as TGTGCCAGCAGCTTACCGGGGGGGCAGGACGGGGAGCTGTTTTTT.

The CDR3 sequence: CASSSVSYGYTF. The CDR3 DNA follows: TGTGCCAGCAGTTCCGTTAGCTATGGCTACACCTTC. The J gene is TRBJ1-2, the V gene TRBV28; D is undetermined. Trimming removed 4 bases from V and 4 bases from J, with 7 bases in between. The length of the CDR3 is 12 residues. In germline, CDR1 is MDHEN, CDR2 SYDVKM.

The CDR3 is CASSGRGPHTDTQYF. CDR3 bases: TGCGCCAGCAGCGGCAGGGGGCCCCACACAGATACGCAGTATTTT. This chain joins TRBV5-1 and TRBJ2-3; TRBD1 agrees at 8 bases. Germline V gene sequence: CDR1 SGHRS, CDR2 YFSETQ. The CDR3 sequence is 15 residues long. With V trimmed by 4 bases and J by 2 bases, 6 bases remained unmatched.

The CDR3 nucleotides are TGTGCCAGCAGAAAGACAGGGGCGAGGGATTCACCCCTCCACTTT. This translates into CASRKTGARDSPLHF. The V and J genes are TRBV28 and TRBJ1-6, with TRBD1 matching 8 bases. CDR1 MDHEN and CDR2 SYDVKM come from the germline V gene. V lost 6 bases to trimming and J lost 8 bases; unmatched junction nucleotides: 9. This CDR3 region has 15 residues.

The chain carries TRBV6-5 and TRBJ2-3, with 8 bases that match TRBD1. Germline trimming cut 8 bases from V and 7 bases from J; bases unmatched to any gene: 11. The germline V gene encodes CDR1 MNHEY and CDR2 SVGAGI. The CDR3 covers 14 residues. The CDR3 is CASAETGARYTQYF. In DNA, the CDR3 is TGTGCCAGCGCCGAGACAGGGGCTCGTTATACGCAGTATTTT.

This clone was recorded once. This chain connects TRBV28 to TRBJ2-2; 8 bases agree with TRBD2. Germline-derived CDR1 and CDR2 are MDHEN and SYDVKM. This CDR3 has 15 amino acids. J lost 6 bases, V lost 6 bases, and 9 bases had no gene match. The CDR3 coding sequence is TGTGCCAGCAGCCGCACAACGGGGGGGTCCGGGGAGCTGTTTTTT. Protein sequence: CASSRTTGGSGELFF. The full variable domain, completed using reference TRBV28 and TRBJ2-2, is DVKVTQSSRYLVKRTGEKVFLECVQDMDHENMFWYRQDPGLGLRLIYFSYDVKMKEKGDIPEGYSVSREKKERFSLILESASTNQTSMYLCASSRTTGGSGELFFGEGSRLTVL.

The chain employs TRBV28 and TRBJ1-2; D not certain. The CDR3 is 12 amino acids. The germline V gene has CDR1 MDHEN and CDR2 SYDVKM. Trimming shortened V by 4 bases and J by 4 bases, and 7 bases separated the two germline ends. The DNA for the CDR3 is TGTGCCAGCAGTTCGGGAGTCTATGGCTACACCTTC. Protein: CASSSGVYGYTF.

The V and J genes are TRBV19 and TRBJ1-1; D remains ambiguous. The germline gives CDR1 LNHDA, CDR2 SQIVND (reference sequence). V lost 3 bases and J 5 bases, leaving 22 bases between the germline ends. The CDR3 has 17 residues. The CDR3 reads CASSMESGVVSGTEAFF. CDR3 DNA sequence: TGTGCCAGTAGTATGGAATCCGGGGTTGTCTCCGGGACTGAAGCTTTCTTT.

V and J are TRBV15 and TRBJ1-1, with D hard to call. The V gene's germline CDR1 is LNHNV and CDR2 YYDKDF (reference sequence). There are 16 residues in the CDR3. V was cut by 0 bases and J by 4 bases, with 15 bases left in between. CDR3 in amino acids: CATSRDPRGTGTEAFF. For the CDR3, the DNA is TGTGCCACCAGCAGAGACCCCCGGGGTACGGGCACTGAAGCTTTCTTT.

The chain links TRBV27 to TRBJ1-1, with TRBD1 matching over 11 bases. Germline V gene data show CDR1 as MNHEY and CDR2 as SMNVEV (reference sequence). The CDR3 runs to 15 residues. The V segment lost 3 bases and the J segment 3 bases; nucleotides outside the gene matches: 3. CDR3 in DNA: TGTGCCAGCAGTTTGCGGACAGGGGGCTACACTGAAGCTTTCTTT. This codes for CASSLRTGGYTEAFF.

J is TRBJ2-7 and V is TRBV7-2; the D gene is possibly TRBD2 (5 bases). V was shortened by 2 bases and J by 5 bases, with 16 bases between the two germline ends. CDR1 and CDR2 from the germline V gene are SGHTA and FQGNSA. There are 15 residues in the CDR3. The CDR3 sequence: CASSLILIGSHEQYF. DNA of the CDR3: TGTGCCAGCAGCTTAATACTCATAGGGAGCCACGAGCAGTACTTC.

The chain's CDR3 is CASSLGGALGYTF. Here the CDR3 DNA reads TGTGCCAGCAGTCTGGGTGGGGCCCTTGGCTACACCTTC. The gene calls are TRBV28 and TRBJ1-2, with a tentative D call TRBD1 (5 bases). V dropped 5 bases and J dropped 7 bases, with 14 bases sitting between them. CDR1 is MDHEN, CDR2 SYDVKM, per germline. The CDR3 contains 13 residues.

The rearrangement links TRBV3-1 (or the pseudogene TRBV3-2) to TRBJ1-1; TRBD1 agrees at 7 bases. CDR3 size: 15 residues. Germline values: CDR1 LGHDT, CDR2 YNNKEL (reference sequence). Unmatched junction bases numbered 13, after V lost 7 bases and J lost 5 bases. For the CDR3, the DNA is TGTGCCAGCACCCCGGGACAGTTTAGGAGGACTGAAGCTTTCTTT. Its protein is CASTPGQFRRTEAFF.